These 28 T cell receptor beta chains originate from one sample sequenced in a study of shared clonotypes between healthy human individuals. TCRdb's copy holds only in-frame clones and misses some; the assay was immunoSEQ multiplex PCR. The table has approximately 500,000 clones, 60% to 85% seen once. Source material: PBMCs. These receptor sequences come from a woman aged 40 to 49 in good health. Some clones in this sample may be carry-over from other donors' samples.

This chain uses TRBV11-2 with TRBJ1-1; tentative D call: TRBD1 (5 bases). Germline V gives CDR1 SGHAT, CDR2 FQNNGV. The CDR3 extends over 13 amino acids. V lost 5 bases and J 5 bases, leaving 12 bases between the germline ends. Here the CDR3 reads CASSDQGGTEAFF. The CDR3 DNA follows: TGTGCCAGCAGCGACCAGGGCGGGACTGAAGCTTTCTTT.

Points on this clone: The same CDR3 is also encoded by other DNA sequences in this sample. The genes are TRBV28 and TRBJ2-7; D unclear. V was cut by 6 bases and J by 0 bases, with 9 bases left in between. The CDR3 is 13 amino acids. The V gene's germline CDR1 is MDHEN and CDR2 SYDVKM. For the CDR3, the DNA is TGTGCCAGCAGCCCCCCCAGCTCCTACGAGCAGTACTTC. Translating it yields CASSPPSSYEQYF. The variable domain in full, with the rest retrieved from reference TRBV28 and TRBJ2-7, is DVKVTQSSRYLVKRTGEKVFLECVQDMDHENMFWYRQDPGLGLRLIYFSYDVKMKEKGDIPEGYSVSREKKERFSLILESASTNQTSMYLCASSPPSSYEQYFGPGTRLTVT.

For the CDR3, the DNA is TGCGCCAGCAGCGTTGGACTAGCGGGCTACGAGCAGTACTTC. This sequence encodes CASSVGLAGYEQYF. This chain connects TRBV5-1 to TRBJ2-7, with 11 bases that match TRBD2. The junction had 3 bases not matched to a gene; V was cut back by 4 bases and J by 3 bases. Per the germline V gene, CDR1 is SGHRS and CDR2 is YFSETQ. This CDR3 contains 14 residues.

In this sample, this clone turned up once. This sequence joins TRBV12-5 and TRBJ2-1; 13 bases fit TRBD2. The CDR3 totals 21 residues. The ends lost 0 bases at V and 5 bases at J; junction bases unmatched: 16. CDR1 and CDR2 from the germline V gene are LGHNT and FRNRAP. The CDR3: CASGLVYNSPPGLAGHNEQFF. The CDR3 DNA reads as TGTGCTAGTGGTTTGGTCTATAACTCCCCTCCGGGACTAGCGGGACACAATGAGCAGTTCTTC.

The chain couples TRBV5-1 to TRBJ2-5, with 8 bases fitting TRBD1. Germline V gene sequence: CDR1 SGHRS, CDR2 YFSETQ. Trimming cost V 4 bases and J 5 bases; bases outside gene matches: 13. CDR3 size: 16 residues. The CDR3 region is CASSPRTGTTGETQYF. CDR3 nucleotides: TGCGCCAGCAGCCCAAGGACAGGGACGACGGGGGAGACCCAGTACTTC.

V usage is TRBV11-1 and J usage is TRBJ2-4; 10 positions agree with TRBD2. The CDR3 sequence is 16 residues long. Germline V gene lookup returns CDR1 SGHAT and CDR2 FQDESV (reference sequence). V lost 5 bases to trimming and J lost 0 bases; unmatched junction nucleotides: 4. The CDR3 spells CASSHSGGLAKNIQYF. CDR3 nucleotides: TGTGCCAGCAGCCATAGCGGGGGGTTAGCCAAAAACATTCAGTACTTC.

The J gene is TRBJ2-1, the V gene TRBV7-8, with D perhaps matching TRBD1 (5 bases). The CDR3 is 17 residues long. V lost 1 base to trimming and J lost 0 bases, with 13 bases between them. Germline values: CDR1 SGHVS, CDR2 FQNEAQ. CDR3 sequence: CASSLGVQGSSYNEQFF. The CDR3 DNA sequence: TGTGCCAGCAGCTTAGGAGTGCAGGGAAGCTCCTACAATGAGCAGTTCTTC.

This chain connects TRBV19 to TRBJ2-4; perhaps D is TRBD1 or TRBD2 (5 bases each). There are 17 residues in the CDR3. The ends were cut back, 8 bases at V and 8 bases at J, with 28 bases in the middle. The germline V gene encodes CDR1 LNHDA and CDR2 SQIVND (reference sequence). DNA of the CDR3: TGTGCCAGTCGGGGCAGGACGACTAAGCGAGTTGAGTACATTCAGTACTTC. This translates into CASRGRTTKRVEYIQYF.

The genes are TRBV27 and TRBJ2-1; 9 nucleotides line up with TRBD2. Germline values: CDR1 MNHEY, CDR2 SMNVEV (reference sequence). The trim removed 7 bases at V and 4 bases at J, leaving 11 bases unmatched. This CDR3 is 16 amino acids long. The CDR3 protein is CASTSTGTSPYNEQFF. CDR3 in DNA: TGTGCCAGCACCAGCACCGGGACTAGCCCTTACAATGAGCAGTTCTTC.

This clone was seen a handful of times. The chain is built from TRBV5-1 and TRBJ1-1; 7 bases fit TRBD1. The CDR3 has 13 amino acids. CDR1 and CDR2 from the germline V gene are SGHRS and YFSETQ. V lost 4 bases and J lost 2; bases outside the gene matches: 2. The CDR3 DNA reads as TGCGCCAGCAGCAACAGGGGCAACACTGAAGCTTTCTTT. This sequence encodes CASSNRGNTEAFF.

This clone showed up just a few times. This sequence joins TRBV5-1 and TRBJ2-1; TRBD2 matches 11 bases. There are 17 residues in the CDR3. Unmatched junction bases numbered 11, after V lost 3 bases and J lost 6 bases. Germline V gene sequence: CDR1 SGHRS, CDR2 YFSETQ. CDR3 sequence: CASSWGTGTSGPNEQFF. As DNA, the CDR3 is TGCGCCAGCAGCTGGGGGACCGGGACTAGCGGTCCCAATGAGCAGTTCTTC. The full variable domain, its missing parts supplied by reference TRBV5-1 and TRBJ2-1, is KAGVTQTPRYLIKTRGQQVTLSCSPISGHRSVSWYQQTPGQGLQFLFEYFSETQRNKGNFPGRFSGRQFSNSRSEMNVSTLELGDSALYLCASSWGTGTSGPNEQFFGPGTRLTVL.

The chain uses TRBV27 and TRBJ2-3; 8 positions agree with TRBD2. Germline-derived CDR1 and CDR2 are MNHEY and SMNVEV (reference sequence). The length of the CDR3 is 16 residues. V shed 2 bases and J 2 bases; nucleotides not matched to a gene: 6. CDR3 region: CASSLGVSGITDTQYF. The CDR3 coding sequence is TGTGCCAGCAGTTTAGGGGTTAGCGGGATCACAGATACGCAGTATTTT.

This clone was recorded a few times. The same CDR3 also results from other DNA sequences found in this sample. This sequence joins TRBV18 and TRBJ1-1; D unresolved. Trimming left V 3 bases short and J 1 base short, with 6 bases between. CDR1 and CDR2 from the germline V gene are KGHSH and LQKENI. This CDR3 spans 13 amino acids. In nucleotides, the CDR3 is TGTGCCAGCTCACCGCAGAGGAACACTGAAGCTTTCTTT. Residues: CASSPQRNTEAFF.

The rearrangement joins TRBV28 to TRBJ1-6; D is perhaps TRBD1 (6 bases). The V gene's germline CDR1 is MDHEN and CDR2 SYDVKM. The CDR3 length is 15 residues. The germline V and J ends were trimmed by 2 bases and 13 bases, with 18 bases remaining between them. The CDR3 here is CASSLGGGSSGPLHF. CDR3 in DNA: TGTGCCAGCAGTTTAGGGGGGGGCTCGTCTGGCCCCCTCCACTTT.

V is TRBV6-5 and J is TRBJ1-2; no clear D gene. V was shortened by 7 bases and J by 7 bases, with 22 bases between the two germline ends. The CDR3 covers 15 residues. CDR1 MNHEY and CDR2 SVGAGI come from the germline V gene. CDR3 sequence: CASNVGGRRDGGYTF. As DNA, the CDR3 is TGTGCCAGCAACGTGGGAGGACGGAGGGATGGTGGCTACACCTTC.

Concerning this clone: A much larger clonotype is one base distant, so this may be a read error. The chain links TRBV2 to TRBJ2-3; 12 nucleotides match TRBD2. Germline CDR1 SNHLY, CDR2 FYNNEI. There are 14 residues in the CDR3. J lost 4 bases, V lost 4 bases, and 0 bases had no gene match. The CDR3 loop reads CASSGLAGADTQYF. The CDR3 nucleotides are TGTGCCAGCAGTGGACTAGCGGGAGCAGATACGCAGTATTTT.

The V and J genes are TRBV28 and TRBJ1-3; the D gene is possibly TRBD1 (5 bases). Trimming stripped 6 bases from V and 1 base from J, with 16 bases between. The V gene's germline CDR1 is MDHEN and CDR2 SYDVKM. The length of the CDR3 is 16 residues. CDR3 protein: CASRGLRMVSGNTIYF. The CDR3 DNA follows: TGTGCCAGCAGGGGGCTCCGGATGGTTTCTGGAAACACCATATATTTT. The complete variable domain, with remaining parts taken from reference TRBV28 and TRBJ1-3, reads DVKVTQSSRYLVKRTGEKVFLECVQDMDHENMFWYRQDPGLGLRLIYFSYDVKMKEKGDIPEGYSVSREKKERFSLILESASTNQTSMYLCASRGLRMVSGNTIYFGEGSWLTVV.

The chain has TRBV6-6 and TRBJ2-1; maybe TRBD1 (6 bases). CDR1 and CDR2 from the germline V gene are MNHNY and SVGAGI (reference sequence). This CDR3 region has 13 residues. Trimming pared 7 bases from V and 15 bases from J, leaving 22 bases between. The CDR3 DNA reads TGTGCCAGCACCAAGGACAGCACCGAAAGTCTGTTCTTC. It yields the protein CASTKDSTESLFF.

The gene calls are TRBV4-2 and TRBJ1-2, with D perhaps matching TRBD1 (5 bases). Germline values: CDR1 LGHNA, CDR2 YNFKEQ. Deletions cut 5 bases from V and 8 bases from J, with 18 bases between. The CDR3 has 14 residues. The CDR3 DNA reads TGTGCCAGCAGCTTGCAGGTTGGGGGATACGGCTACACCTTC. Encoded protein: CASSLQVGGYGYTF.

The chain uses TRBV4-2 and TRBJ1-5; maybe TRBD1 (6 bases). CDR3 length equals 15 residues. V lost 1 base to trimming and J lost 5 bases, with 12 bases between them. Germline V lookup: CDR1 LGHNA, CDR2 YNFKEQ. CDR3 nucleotides: TGTGCCAGCAGCCAAGGAAGACAGGATTATCAGCCCCAGCATTTT. Its protein product is CASSQGRQDYQPQHF.

CDR3 nucleotides: TGTGCCAGCAGTCCGGTGACTACCACCTACAATGAGCAGTTCTTC. Translated: CASSPVTTTYNEQFF. The rearrangement links TRBV7-2 to TRBJ2-1, with TRBD2 as a possible D gene (5 bases). Germline CDR1 reads SGHTA; CDR2 reads FQGNSA. V dropped 6 bases and J dropped 2 bases, with 14 bases sitting between them. The CDR3 sequence is 15 residues long.

The V call is TRBV5-6, the J call TRBJ2-6; D is uncertain. The CDR3 has 15 amino acids. V lost 4 bases and J lost 1, with 9 bases in between. Germline assignment: CDR1 SGHDT and CDR2 YYEEEE. The CDR3, as DNA: TGTGCCAGCAGCGATTTTGGTTCTGGGGCCAACGTCCTGACTTTC. Its protein product is CASSDFGSGANVLTF.

This chain connects TRBV2 to TRBJ2-2; D not resolved. V lost 6 bases and J lost 8, with 13 bases in between. There are 13 residues in the CDR3. Germline V CDR1 and CDR2: SNHLY, FYNNEI. Here the CDR3 DNA reads TGTGCCAGCAGCCAAACGGCCAGGGGGGAGCTGTTTTTT. This sequence encodes CASSQTARGELFF. The entire variable domain, with the rest obtained from reference TRBV2 and TRBJ2-2, is as follows: EPEVTQTPSHQVTQMGQEVILRCVPISNHLYFYWYRQILGQKVEFLVSFYNNEISEKSEIFDDQFSVERPDGSNFTLKIRSTKLEDSAMYFCASSQTARGELFFGEGSRLTVL.

A single count supports this clone. The chain couples TRBV4-1 to TRBJ2-3, with 8 bases aligning to TRBD2. Per germline, CDR1 MGHRA and CDR2 YSYEKL. The CDR3 has 15 amino acids. Losses at the gene ends were 2 bases for V and 3 bases for J; bases not matched to a gene: 4. CDR3 coding DNA: TGCGCCAGCAGCCAACTACTAGCGGATACAGATACGCAGTATTTT. Translated: CASSQLLADTDTQYF.

The table lists this clone with a count of one. The junction does not match germline at one end; this may be a read error. The rearrangement uses TRBV12-5 and TRBJ1-1; no definite D call. In germline, CDR1 is LGHNT, CDR2 FRNRAP. The CDR3 spans 13 residues. The CDR3 sequence is CASGLEPGLYPIF. The CDR3 nucleotides read TGTGCTAGTGGTCTCGAACCGGGCCTCTACCCAATCTTT. Complete variable domain (other parts from reference TRBV12-5 and TRBJ1-1): DARVTQTPRHKVTEMGQEVTMRCQPILGHNTVFWYRQTMMQGLELLAYFRNRAPLDDSGMPKDRFSAEMPDATLATLKIQPSEPRDSAVYFCASGLEPGLYPIFGQGTRLTVV.

The table lists this clone with a count of one. CDR3 DNA sequence: TGTGCCAGCAGTGAAGGGACTAGCGGGAGGATGGATACGCAGTATTTT. Translating gives CASSEGTSGRMDTQYF. V is TRBV25-1 and J is TRBJ2-3; 15 bases match TRBD2. The CDR3 has 16 amino acids. Germline trimming cut 2 bases from V and 6 bases from J; bases unmatched to any gene: 3. In germline, CDR1 is MGHDK, CDR2 SYGVNS.

This chain joins TRBV5-6 and TRBJ1-5, with D perhaps TRBD1 (5 bases). This CDR3 contains 16 residues. Deletions cut 3 bases from V and 0 bases from J, with 13 bases between. Germline V CDR1 and CDR2: SGHDT, YYEEEE. As DNA, the CDR3 is TGTGCCAGCAGCTATCAAGGGGTCTATAGCAATCAGCCCCAGCATTTT. This translates into CASSYQGVYSNQPQHF.

This clone turned up a few times. The chain combines TRBV30 with TRBJ2-4; D not certain. Trimming left V 1 base short and J 5 bases short, with 6 bases between. CDR1 is GTSNPN, CDR2 SVGIG, per germline (reference sequence). The CDR3 contains 12 residues. CDR3 nucleotide sequence: TGTGCCTGGAGTGGCACTGAAAACATTCAGTACTTC. Encoded protein: CAWSGTENIQYF.